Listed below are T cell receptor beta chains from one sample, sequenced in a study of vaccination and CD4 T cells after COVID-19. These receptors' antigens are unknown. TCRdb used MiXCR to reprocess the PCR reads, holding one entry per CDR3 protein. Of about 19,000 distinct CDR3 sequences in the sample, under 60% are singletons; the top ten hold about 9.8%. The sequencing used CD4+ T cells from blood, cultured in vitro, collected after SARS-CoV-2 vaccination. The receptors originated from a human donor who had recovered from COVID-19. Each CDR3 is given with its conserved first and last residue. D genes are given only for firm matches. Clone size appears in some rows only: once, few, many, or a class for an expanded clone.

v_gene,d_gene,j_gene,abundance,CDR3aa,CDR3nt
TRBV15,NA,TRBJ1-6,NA,CATSRDRPNNSPLHF,TGTGCCACCAGCAGAGACAGACCTAATAATTCACCCCTCCACTTT
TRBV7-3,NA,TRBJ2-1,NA,CASSLAGREGYNEQFF,TGTGCCAGCAGCTTAGCCGGCAGGGAAGGCTACAATGAGCAGTTCTTC
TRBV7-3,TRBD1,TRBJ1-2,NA,CASSLMGQEGYTF,TGTGCCAGCAGCTTAATGGGACAGGAAGGCTACACCTTC
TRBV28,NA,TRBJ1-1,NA,CGCGRPPGTEAFF,TGTGGATGCGGGAGACCCCCCGGCACTGAAGCTTTCTTT
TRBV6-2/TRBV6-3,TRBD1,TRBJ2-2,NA,CASSWGQINTGELFF,TGTGCCAGCAGCTGGGGACAGATAAACACCGGGGAGCTGTTTTTT
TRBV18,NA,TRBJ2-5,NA,CASSLAKETQYF,TGTGCCAGCTCACTTGCGAAAGAGACCCAGTACTTC
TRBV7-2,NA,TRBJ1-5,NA,CASSPATANQPQHF,TGTGCCAGCAGCCCGGCCACCGCTAATCAGCCCCAGCATTTT
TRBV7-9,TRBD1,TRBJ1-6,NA,CASSIDRGSGSPLHF,TGTGCCAGCAGCATAGACAGGGGATCGGGTTCACCCCTCCACTTT
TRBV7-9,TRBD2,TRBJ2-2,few,CASSLAVSGPPGELFF,TGTGCCAGCAGCTTAGCGGTTAGCGGGCCCCCCGGGGAGCTGTTTTTT
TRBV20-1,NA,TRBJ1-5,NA,CSAKQGNSNQPQHF,TGCAGTGCGAAACAGGGTAATAGCAATCAGCCCCAGCATTTT
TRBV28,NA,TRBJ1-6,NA,CASMMDSSYNSPLHF,TGTGCCAGCATGATGGATAGCTCCTATAATTCACCCCTCCACTTT